This T cell receptor (beta chain) stems from a study of read filtering for tumor transcriptome and immune sequencing (dated by TCRdb to 2020 to 2021). At the level of the whole study: The cohort consisted of approximately 17 male and some 15 female patients, with a mean age of roughly 67 years and an age range of roughly 47 to 85. Whole-transcriptome libraries were prepared with the TruSeq RNA Access Library Prep Kit after DNase treatment. Using the same bone marrow samples, the study ran both targeted immune repertoire sequencing and bulk whole-transcriptome sequencing and then compared the TCR repertoires from each method. Per sample, about 4.05 to 11 million TCR-region mapped reads were obtained with IR-seq, compared with only about 80 to 1,400 with RNA-seq. One of the main goals was to work out a read-filtering strategy for immune repertoire data, in particular whether clonotypes backed by only a single read should be removed. By revised international staging, 8 or 9 patients were R-ISS I, over 15 were R-ISS II and roughly seven were R-ISS III.

This clonotype was seen at least ten times. The antigen it binds to is not known. No much larger clone is present one base from it, and per-base qualities are unavailable. General study outcomes and caveats: Single-read clonotypes made up roughly 81% of clonotypes but 3% to 4% of total reads in IR-seq, and 74.6% of clonotypes and 35% to 55% of reads in RNA-seq. The sorted CD138-negative fraction was composed of a mixed bone marrow immune population rather than of purified T cells. The correlation between IR-seq and RNA-seq shared clonotype proportions was increased by removal of single-read clonotypes. Clonotypes were captured by IR-seq at much higher depth and more reliably than by RNA-seq, and smaller IR-seq throughput was sufficient for identification of most shared clonotypes.

TCR libraries were built from about 400 ng RNA with the Immunoverse kit, using molecular barcoded adaptors covering alpha/delta and beta/gamma chains. TCR library preparation was performed with the same RNA that was used for transcriptome sequencing. Sequencing of the TCR libraries was done on an Illumina HiSeq 4000 with 2 x 150 cycles. From the authors' description of their analysis: TCR reads were aligned to human V, D, J and C references and assembled into CDR3 clonotypes with MiXCR, including quality filtering and error correction. Clonotype counts and gene usage diversity were analyzed with the tcR package in R. For inspection of raw mapping reads, RNA-seq reads were mapped by STAR aligner version 2.5.3a onto GRCh37 of the human genome. IR-seq fastq files were randomly downsampled with Seqtk 1.3 to test the effect of sequencing depth on detected clonotypes. The public reads were quality trimmed at Q25 with fastp and then assembled into clones with MiXCR by TCRdb, keeping productive beta chains. Rows with one shared CDR3 protein collapse into an entry with the most common genes and DNA. These V and J calls derive from TCRdb rather than the authors' analysis. Here the sample has over 80,000 distinct CDR3 sequences; approximately 13% occur a single time. In total, the top ten clones hold about 15% of the sample.

As encoded in the germline V gene, CDR1 is SGHRS while CDR2 is YFSETQ. The CDR3 holds 16 amino acids from the cysteine to the phenylalanine. CDR3 DNA is the only sequence kept; it has 48 bases, read in frame from the first base. Unmatched junction bases come to 8, with V trimmed by 4 bases and J by 4 bases. Every patient had bone marrow sampled at the time of active disease. Ficoll-Hypaque density gradient centrifugation was used to isolate bone marrow mononuclear cells. Myeloma plasma cells were removed and CD138-negative cells were collected by negative selection after labeling with CD138 magnetic microbeads on a MACS separator. The purity of the isolated cells was checked by flow cytometry with CD138 antibodies on an Attune NxT. TRIzol reagent was used to extract total RNA, and a NanoDrop spectrophotometer was used to quantify the extracted RNA. Paired RNA-seq and IR-seq were performed on the CD138-negative bone marrow sample of each patient.

The receptor was derived from a donor aged 40 or over with multiple myeloma. Sequencing input: a population of CD138-negative cells sorted from bone marrow. According to the study, the label for this sample's cell subset or site signals: bone marrow mononuclear cells depleted of CD138+ plasma/myeloma cells by negative magnetic selection. The chain is encoded by TRBV5-1 joined to TRBJ2-3; 11 middle bases align to TRBD2. For the CDR3, the sequence is CASSPSGGLAADTQYF. The DNA sequence follows: TGCGCCAGCAGCCCGAGCGGGGGACTAGCGGCAGATACGCAGTATTTT.